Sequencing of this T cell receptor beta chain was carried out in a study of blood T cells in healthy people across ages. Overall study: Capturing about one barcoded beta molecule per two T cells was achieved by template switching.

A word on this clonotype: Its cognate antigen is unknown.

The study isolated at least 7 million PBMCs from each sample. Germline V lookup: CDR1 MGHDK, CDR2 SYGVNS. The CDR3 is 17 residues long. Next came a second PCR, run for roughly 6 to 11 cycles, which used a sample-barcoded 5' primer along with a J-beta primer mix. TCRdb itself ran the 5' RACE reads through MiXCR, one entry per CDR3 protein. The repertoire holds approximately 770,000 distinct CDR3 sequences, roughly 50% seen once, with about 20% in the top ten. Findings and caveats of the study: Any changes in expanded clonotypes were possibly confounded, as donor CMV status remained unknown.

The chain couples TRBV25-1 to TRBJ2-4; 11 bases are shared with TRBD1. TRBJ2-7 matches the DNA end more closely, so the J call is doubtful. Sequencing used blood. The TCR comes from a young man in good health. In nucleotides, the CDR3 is TGTGCCAGCAGTGAAGGGACAGGGGGGCCGGATTTGTACGAGCAGTACTTC. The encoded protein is CASSEGTGGPDLYEQYF.